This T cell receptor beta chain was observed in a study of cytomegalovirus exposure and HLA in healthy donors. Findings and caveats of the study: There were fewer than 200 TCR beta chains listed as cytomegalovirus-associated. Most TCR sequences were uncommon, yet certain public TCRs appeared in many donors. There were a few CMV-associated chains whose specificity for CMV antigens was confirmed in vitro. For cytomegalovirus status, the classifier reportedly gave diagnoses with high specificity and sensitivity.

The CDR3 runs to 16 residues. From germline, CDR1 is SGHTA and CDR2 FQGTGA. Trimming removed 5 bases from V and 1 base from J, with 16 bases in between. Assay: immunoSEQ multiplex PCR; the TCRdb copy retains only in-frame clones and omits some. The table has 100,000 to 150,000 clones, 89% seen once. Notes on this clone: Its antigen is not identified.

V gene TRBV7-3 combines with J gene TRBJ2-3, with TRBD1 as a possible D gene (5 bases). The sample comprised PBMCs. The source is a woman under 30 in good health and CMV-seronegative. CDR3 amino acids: CASSLDGLGGTDTQYF. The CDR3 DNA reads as TGTGCCAGCAGCCTAGATGGCCTAGGGGGCACAGATACGCAGTATTTT.